This T cell receptor beta chain was found in a study of human T cells and chemical hapten exposure. Study-level points and caveats: PT1 expanded TCR counts and patch test score were linked, and their correlation was positive. TCRs at high frequency, those above 1 in 1000, did not change with DPC sensitization.

This clonotype was seen more than once but under ten times. Its antigen is unknown. Deletions cut 3 bases from V and 11 bases from J, with 11 bases between. The CDR3 length is 11 residues. From germline, CDR1 is SGHNT and CDR2 YYREEE (reference sequence). The study used a library that attached unique molecular identifiers to individual cDNA molecules. Study processing details: The number of TCRs in each sample had a median of about 95,000 and spanned roughly 23,224 to 750,000. TCRdb re-called the RACE reads with MiXCR, one entry per CDR3 protein. TCRdb's processing, not the authors', yielded these V and J calls. The table lists 95,000 to 130,000 distinct CDR3 sequences, around 10% of them singletons. Time point in this sample: patch test 1, 2 weeks after DPC sensitization. The treatment was: therapeutic diphenylcyclopropenone sensitization with weekly scalp DPC.

This rearrangement joins TRBV5-4 to TRBJ1-2; the D is unclear. Sequenced here: whole blood, sampled in connection with sensitization to the hapten diphenylcyclopropenone (DPC). This TCR derives from a woman aged 50 to 60 with alopecia areata. Some clones in this sample may be carry-over from other donors' samples. The CDR3 DNA is TGTGCCAGCAGCTCCTGGACGTCATACACCTTC. It codes for CASSSWTSYTF. Full variable domain (outside the CDR3, taken from reference TRBV5-4 and TRBJ1-2): ETGVTQSPTHLIKTRGQQVTLRCSSQSGHNTVSWYQQALGQGPQFIFQYYREEENGRGNFPPRFSGLQFPNYSSELNVNALELDDSALYLCASSSWTSYTFGSGTRLTVV.